The text below deals with one T cell receptor beta chain. Its antigen target is currently unknown. No much larger clone is present one base from it, and per-base qualities are unavailable. Unmatched junction bases come to 3, with V trimmed by 6 bases and J by 1 base. The cysteine opens and the phenylalanine closes a CDR3 of 14 amino acids. The only DNA kept is the CDR3, 42 bases in frame from the first base. CDR1 SEHNR and CDR2 FQNEAQ were looked up in the germline V gene (reference sequence). The twin pairs came from the European Cystic Fibrosis Twin and Sibling Study Cohort, a cohort that recruited patients from roughly 160 CF clinics across 14 European countries. Both zygosity and CFTR genotype were checked in-house, and zygosity was tested with multiplex PCR across nine short tandem repeat loci. Each twin gave a peripheral blood sample, and clinical parameters were documented on that same day of blood sampling. Phenol/chloroform extraction was used to isolate genomic DNA from peripheral blood cells, and the DNA was then kept in TE buffer at 4 degrees C.

This entry belongs to a study of monozygotic twins with cystic fibrosis (dated by TCRdb to the early 2020s). At the level of the whole study: Barcoded libraries were prepared from about 3 micrograms of fragmented DNA with 15 PCR cycles. TCR beta repertoires were compared within and between 16 monozygotic twin pairs with cystic fibrosis so that genetic influence on V and J gene usage could be assessed. Made up mostly of children and adolescents, the cohort included ten female and six male twin pairs ranging in age from roughly 2.0 to 40 years, with a median of about 9.5 years. Twins were ranked among over a thousand cohort participants for weight-for-height and FEVPerc (FEV1 disease centile) on the day of blood sampling. Data for three of the twin pairs had been reported earlier in a different context. Findings and caveats that apply to the study as a whole: Simpson clonality was generally low (median 0.0095), which suggests a naive-dominated repertoire, and clonality was higher in the most severely affected patients. Nucleotide-identical clonotype sharing was significantly higher within monozygotic CF twin pairs than between unrelated CF individuals (P = 0.000026, Mann-Whitney). V gene usage was most similar to the co-twin for 13 of 16 pairs, and J usage for 8 of 16 pairs, suggesting genetic constraints. The cohort was small, and the number of shared CDR3s showed no association with age, concordance or disease severity.

TCR beta CDR3 regions were amplified by multiplex PCR with the immunoSEQ immune profiling system according to the manufacturer's instructions. Sequencing was performed on an Illumina NextSeq system. Regarding the original processing steps: The immunoSEQ Analyzer platform handled processing of the sequence data, and clonality was calculated by taking the square root of Simpson's index of productive rearrangements. V and J usage similarity was measured by Jensen-Shannon distance, and CDR3 generation probabilities were computed with OLGA. The immuneACCESS database (August 2020) and VDJdb (December 2020) were searched for shared CDR3 sequences. This immuneACCESS table, as held by TCRdb, lists in-frame sequences with V and J called but not all clones. Of the missing ones, under half trace to an unresolved V gene in checked studies; the others have no known cause. The V and J calls and clone size were taken over from that table, and D and trimming were inferred from the DNA. Recorded for this sample are 25,000 to 30,000 clones; approximately 90% of them occurred a single time. The ten largest account for 0.54% of the sample.

The chain was built from TRBV7-9 and TRBJ1-1; TRBD1 agrees with 9 junctional bases. Input material: blood. The source is a girl aged 2-10 years with cystic fibrosis. The CDR3 reads as follows: CASSTQGANTEAFF. In nucleotide form, the sequence is TGTGCCAGCAGTACACAGGGGGCGAACACTGAAGCTTTCTTT.